This T cell receptor (beta chain) came from a study of OX40 agonist ivuxolimab in advanced cancers. Whole-study context: Patients received the agonistic anti-OX40 (CD134) antibody ivuxolimab. Three dose-escalation patients had partial responses: one with hepatocellular carcinoma and two with cutaneous melanoma.

Using immunoSEQ multiplex PCR, the repertoire was profiled, and TCRdb retains in-frame clones only, with some absent. Among tens of thousands of clones listed, approximately 91% were seen once. CDR3 length: 14 amino acids. V shed 0 bases and J 8 bases; nucleotides not matched to a gene: 2. Germline values: CDR1 SGHRS, CDR2 YFSETQ. The chain combines TRBV5-1 with TRBJ1-4, with 9 bases matching TRBD1. The source was CD4+ or CD8+ T cells sorted from blood, collected in a trial of the OX40 agonist ivuxolimab. The sequence was collected from an adult with an advanced solid tumor such as melanoma, head and neck, liver or kidney cancer. The CDR3, as DNA: TGCGCCAGCAGCTTGGCCACAGGGGGCGAAAAACTGTTTTTT. This encodes CASSLATGGEKLFF.